This TCR beta chain was retrieved from a study of blood T cell repertoires in COVID-19. Study background: Some COVID-19 samples were acute and others convalescent; all came from the United States, Italy and Spain. Sources were T cells, B-cell-depleted T cells, or PBMCs; the material itself was cDNA or gDNA.

Methods used by the authors: Estimated nucleated cell counts came from reference gene primer amplification. The data were produced by immunoSEQ multiplex PCR, yet TCRdb's version contains in-frame clones alone and is incomplete. That table furnishes V, J and clone size, whereas the DNA furnished D and trimming. The sample has hundreds of thousands of clones; 70% to 90% are singletons. V shed 0 bases and J shed 2 bases, with 17 bases lying between them. Germline values: CDR1 KGHSH, CDR2 LQKENI. The CDR3 covers 18 residues. The material sequenced was peripheral blood. This chain links TRBV18 with TRBJ2-1; the D gene is possibly TRBD2 (5 bases). The TCR was taken from a man aged 45 to 65 with active or convalescent COVID-19. CDR3 sequence: CASSPPPSTAGAYNEQFF. CDR3 DNA sequence: TGTGCCAGCTCACCACCACCATCTACCGCCGGGGCCTACAATGAGCAGTTCTTC.